This T cell receptor (beta chain) was profiled in a study of PD-1 blockade in classical Hodgkin lymphoma. Method: immunoSEQ multiplex PCR; TCRdb's copy keeps in-frame clones and lacks some. The table has about 90,000 clones, 90% seen once; the top ten hold approximately 2.9%. Germline lookup yields CDR1 SGDLS and CDR2 YYNGEE. V shed 5 bases and J 3 bases; nucleotides not matched to a gene: 5. The CDR3 has 15 amino acids. Time point: cycle 4 day 1 (C4D1), after 5 to 7 weeks of nivolumab. Exposure to brentuximab vedotin varied, and each patient had relapsed following autologous stem cell transplantation.

The TCR sequence derives from a human donor with classical Hodgkin lymphoma. The chain has TRBV9 and TRBJ2-1, with 10 nucleotides matching TRBD2. Here the sequenced sample was peripheral blood mononuclear cells (PBMCs), taken before the fourth cycle of nivolumab. The CDR3 DNA follows: TGTGCCAGCAGTCGTGGACTAGCGGACTACAATGAGCAGTTCTTC. Translation gives CASSRGLADYNEQFF.